Listed below are T cell receptor beta chains from one sample, sequenced in a study of control samples from healthy donors and cancer patients. TCRdb's copy holds only in-frame clones and misses some; the assay was immunoSEQ multiplex PCR. The data contain around 120,000 clones, just under 95% of them singletons. The specimen was blood. All receptors come from a man aged 25-45 years in good health. The CDR3 runs from the conserved cysteine through the conserved F or W. The D gene is left open where the match is weak. Not every row has a clone size; where given, it reads once, few, many or a size class.

NA	13	TRBV11-3	NA	TRBJ1-1	TGTGCCAGCGGGAACGGCCGGGACACTGAAGCTTTCTTT	CASGNGRDTEAFF
NA	13	TRBV12-3/TRBV12-4	NA	TRBJ1-5	TGTGCCAGCAGTTTAAAGGTGAATCAGCCCCAGCATTTT	CASSLKVNQPQHF
NA	15	TRBV19	NA	TRBJ1-5	TGTGCCAGTAGTATAGGGGGCAATAGCAATCAGCCCCAGCATTTT	CASSIGGNSNQPQHF
NA	12	TRBV7-8	NA	TRBJ2-7	TGTGCCAGCAGCTACCTAGGTGACGAGCAGTACTTC	CASSYLGDEQYF
NA	13	TRBV2	NA	TRBJ1-5	TGTGCCAGCAGCCTCGGTGTGGAGCAGCCCCAGCATTTT	CASSLGVEQPQHF
NA	15	TRBV6-1	NA	TRBJ2-2	TGTGCCAGCACCTCACTACGATCGGACACCGGGGAGCTGTTTTTT	CASTSLRSDTGELFF
NA	15	TRBV11-2	NA	TRBJ2-1	TGTGCCAGCAGCTTAGGGGGGAACCAGGTCAATGAGCAGTTCTTC	CASSLGGNQVNEQFF
NA	11	TRBV12-3/TRBV12-4	NA	TRBJ2-5	TGTGCCAGTCTAGCAGAGGAGACCCAGTACTTC	CASLAEETQYF
NA	17	TRBV7-2	NA	TRBJ1-6	TGTGCCAGCAGCCCTCAGCCGCCCGGGGGAGTTGATTCACCCCTCCACTTT	CASSPQPPGGVDSPLHF
NA	14	TRBV7-6	NA	TRBJ2-2	TGTGCCACCAGGGAAGGGGCGCTCACCGGGGAGCTGTTTTTT	CATREGALTGELFF
NA	14	TRBV11-2	NA	TRBJ1-2	TGTGCCAGCAGCCATCCTCGGGGGGTTTATGGCTACACCTTC	CASSHPRGVYGYTF
NA	15	TRBV14	NA	TRBJ1-1	TGTGCCAGCAGCCAAGAGGACAGCCCGAGGGCTGAAGCTTTCTTT	CASSQEDSPRAEAFF
NA	15	TRBV11-2	TRBD2	TRBJ2-7	TGTGCCAGCAGCTTAGGGACTAGCGACTTTAGGGAGCAGTACTTC	CASSLGTSDFREQYF
NA	14	TRBV27	NA	TRBJ2-2	TGTGCCAGCAGTTTCTTCCTTTCCACCGGGGAGCTGTTTTTT	CASSFFLSTGELFF
NA	15	TRBV5-6	NA	TRBJ1-6	TGTGCCAGCAGCTTGGACAGCTTAGGGAATTCACCCCTCCACTTT	CASSLDSLGNSPLHF
NA	16	TRBV10-3	NA	TRBJ1-6	TGTGCCATCAGCGGAAGGACGGGGTTGGGGGATTCACCCCTCCACTTT	CAISGRTGLGDSPLHF
NA	14	TRBV6-2/TRBV6-3	NA	TRBJ2-5	TGTGCCAGCAGTACCCGCCGGGAAGTGGAGACCCAGTACTTC	CASSTRREVETQYF
NA	15	TRBV28	TRBD1	TRBJ1-4	TGTGCCAGCAGTACCGGGACAGCCGCTAATGAAAAACTGTTTTTT	CASSTGTAANEKLFF
few	16	TRBV14	NA	TRBJ2-2	TGTGCCAGCAGCTCACTTAGAGGCGTTACCACCGGGGAGCTGTTTTTT	CASSSLRGVTTGELFF
once	15	TRBV15	NA	TRBJ2-1	TGTGCCACCAGCAGAGGAATCTCCCGTTACAATGAGCAGTTCTTC	CATSRGISRYNEQFF
NA	17	TRBV10-3	TRBD1	TRBJ2-6	TGTGCCATTAGTTCGGGACAGGGTGACACTGGGGCCAACGTCCTGACTTTC	CAISSGQGDTGANVLTF
NA	13	TRBV3-1/TRBV3-2	TRBD1	TRBJ2-1	TGTGCCACCCGACAGGGGGCCGGGAATGAGCAGTTCTTC	CATRQGAGNEQFF
NA	13	TRBV5-6	NA	TRBJ2-7	TGTGCCAGCAGTCAAAGCGGGTTGAGCGAGCAGTACTTC	CASSQSGLSEQYF
NA	14	TRBV29-1	TRBD1	TRBJ2-2	TGCAGCGTCTGGGACAGGGAGAGGGCCGGGGAGCTGTTTTTT	CSVWDRERAGELFF
NA	16	TRBV19	TRBD1	TRBJ1-5	TGTGCCAGTAGTATCGGAGCGGCAGGGGGCGATCAGCCCCAGCATTTT	CASSIGAAGGDQPQHF
NA	13	TRBV19	TRBD1	TRBJ1-5	TGTGCCAGTAGCAGGACAGGGGATCAGCCCCAGCATTTT	CASSRTGDQPQHF
NA	13	TRBV19	TRBD1	TRBJ1-4	TGTGCCAGTATGCGGACAGGGAATGAAAAACTGTTTTTT	CASMRTGNEKLFF
NA	14	TRBV9	NA	TRBJ1-6	TGTGCCAGCAATGGGGGGCCGGGGAATTCACCCCTCCACTTT	CASNGGPGNSPLHF
NA	16	TRBV15	NA	TRBJ1-2	TGTGCCACCAGCAGAGTCGTTGGACTGGGGGGGTATGGCTACACCTTC	CATSRVVGLGGYGYTF
NA	16	TRBV5-1	NA	TRBJ2-2	TGCGCCAGCAGCCCGGTAGGGGGGCGAGGGACCGGGGAGCTGTTTTTT	CASSPVGGRGTGELFF
NA	20	TRBV21-1	NA	TRBJ2-1	TGTGCCAGCAGCAAAGCCTATAGTGGGCTTTCTAGCGGGGGGGCACATGAGCAGTTCTTC	CASSKAYSGLSSGGAHEQFF
NA	15	TRBV7-2	TRBD1	TRBJ1-3	TGTGCCAGCAGCACCTCCAGGGGGCCGGGAAACACCATATATTTT	CASSTSRGPGNTIYF
NA	15	TRBV2	TRBD1	TRBJ1-5	TGTGCCAGCACGATTCAGGGGGCGAGCAATCAGCCCCAGCATTTT	CASTIQGASNQPQHF
NA	12	TRBV30	NA	TRBJ1-4	TGTGCCTGGAGTGGAGGGCAGGGAAAACTGTTTTTT	CAWSGGQGKLFF
NA	15	TRBV6-5	NA	TRBJ2-3	TGTGCCAGCAGTTACGCCGTAGGACTCACAGATACGCAGTATTTT	CASSYAVGLTDTQYF
NA	18	TRBV5-1	TRBD2	TRBJ2-7	TGCGCCCGCAGCTGGGGGGGGGCGCTAGCGGGGGGGCCCCACGAGCAGTACTTC	CARSWGGALAGGPHEQYF
NA	15	TRBV5-6	NA	TRBJ1-6	TGTGCCAGCAGAGAGGACTGGGCCCATAATTCACCCCTCCACTTT	CASREDWAHNSPLHF
NA	15	TRBV11-2	NA	TRBJ2-7	TGTGCCAGCACGGTCGCCAATAGTCAGGCCTACGAGCAGTACTTC	CASTVANSQAYEQYF
NA	17	TRBV5-4	NA	TRBJ2-3	TGTGCCAGCAGCTTCCCCCGGGGCGGGGCCTCCACAGATACGCAGTATTTT	CASSFPRGGASTDTQYF
NA	14	TRBV2	NA	TRBJ1-1	TGTGCCAGCAGGAGGAGGGGCCGGAACACTGAAGCTTTCTTT	CASRRRGRNTEAFF
NA	13	TRBV24-1	NA	TRBJ2-3	TGTGCCACCAGCGGGGGCCACACAGATACGCAGTATTTT	CATSGGHTDTQYF
NA	11	TRBV5-1	NA	TRBJ1-2	TGCGCCAGCAGCCCCGGCGGGGTCTACACCTTC	CASSPGGVYTF
NA	16	TRBV6-6	TRBD2	TRBJ2-3	TGTGCCAGCACTACACTAGCGGGGGGTGGCACAGATACGCAGTATTTT	CASTTLAGGGTDTQYF
once	15	TRBV7-2	NA	TRBJ1-2	TGTGCCAGCAGTACCGACAGGAACACTAACTATGGCTACACCTTC	CASSTDRNTNYGYTF
NA	16	TRBV27	TRBD1	TRBJ2-1	TGTGCCAGCAGTCCCCACCGGGACAGGAGCTACAATGAGCAGTTCTTC	CASSPHRDRSYNEQFF
NA	16	TRBV7-9	TRBD1	TRBJ1-4	TGTGCCAGCAGCGTAGCGCAGGGGGCGGCTAATGAAAAACTGTTTTTT	CASSVAQGAANEKLFF
NA	13	TRBV19	TRBD1	TRBJ2-7	TGTGCCAGTAGTCCCCAGGGGGTCTACGAGCAGTACTTC	CASSPQGVYEQYF
NA	15	TRBV11-2	NA	TRBJ2-1	TGTGCCAGCAGCTTAGAAGGGGGCTCCTACAATGAGCAGTTCTTC	CASSLEGGSYNEQFF
NA	12	TRBV10-1	NA	TRBJ2-7	TGCGCCAGCGCTAGATCCTCCTACGAGCAGTACTTC	CASARSSYEQYF
NA	14	TRBV19	NA	TRBJ1-4	TGTGCCAGTACCGGGACGCCCGGCGGTAAAAAACTGTTTTTT	CASTGTPGGKKLFF
NA	12	TRBV4-1	NA	TRBJ1-5	TGCGCCAGCAGCCAGAGTTCGGAGCCCCAGCATTTT	CASSQSSEPQHF
once	15	TRBV6-6	TRBD2	TRBJ2-1	TGTGCCAGCAGTCCCTCTAGCGGGATTTACAATGAGCAGTTCTTC	CASSPSSGIYNEQFF
NA	15	TRBV7-9	NA	TRBJ1-2	TGTGCCAGCAGCTTAGAGGTCCCAGAGGCGGATGGCTACACCTTC	CASSLEVPEADGYTF
NA	14	TRBV4-3	NA	TRBJ2-6	TGCGCCAGCAGCCTTTCGGGAGGGGCCAACGTCCTGACTTTC	CASSLSGGANVLTF